A single sample gave rise to the 4 T cell receptor beta chains below, sequenced in a study of OX40 agonist ivuxolimab in advanced cancers. TCRdb keeps only in-frame clones here, not all; method: immunoSEQ multiplex PCR. Among under 45,000 clones listed, around 80% were seen once. The sample consisted of CD4+ or CD8+ T cells sorted from blood, taken in a trial of the OX40 agonist ivuxolimab. Every receptor here comes from an adult with an advanced solid tumor such as melanoma, head and neck, liver or kidney cancer.

V and J are TRBV18 and TRBJ2-1; 10 nucleotides match TRBD1. Looked up from germline, CDR1 is KGHSH and CDR2 is LQKENI. The CDR3 runs 15 residues. The junction had 5 bases not matched to a gene; V was cut back by 3 bases and J by 6 bases. Written as DNA, the CDR3 is TGTGCCAGCTCACCTGGGACAGGGGCGATCAATGAGCAGTTCTTC. This sequence encodes CASSPGTGAINEQFF.

V gene TRBV6-6 combines with J gene TRBJ2-5; tentative D call: TRBD2 (6 bases). The CDR3 runs 14 residues. From germline, CDR1 is MNHNY and CDR2 SVGAGI (reference sequence). Trimming took off 0 bases at V and 2 bases at J, with 7 bases between the two ends. In nucleotides, the CDR3 is TGTGCCAGCAGTTACTCGGGACTTCAAGAGACCCAGTACTTC. This sequence encodes CASSYSGLQETQYF.

The chain carries TRBV5-1 and TRBJ2-7; D remains ambiguous. This CDR3 has 12 residues. V lost 0 bases to trimming and J lost 6 bases, with 7 bases between them. Per the germline V gene, CDR1 is SGHRS and CDR2 is YFSETQ. CDR3 amino acids: CASSLGQSEQYF. CDR3 in DNA: TGCGCCAGCAGCTTGGGCCAGTCCGAGCAGTACTTC.

V usage is TRBV4-3 and J usage is TRBJ1-4, with D perhaps TRBD1 (5 bases). CDR1 is LGHNA and CDR2 is YSLEER in the germline V gene. V was cut by 0 bases and J by 8 bases, with 13 bases left in between. The CDR3 is 15 amino acids. CDR3 coding DNA: TGCGCCAGCAGCCAAGATATGGGGGAAGGGGAAAAACTGTTTTTT. Translating gives CASSQDMGEGEKLFF.